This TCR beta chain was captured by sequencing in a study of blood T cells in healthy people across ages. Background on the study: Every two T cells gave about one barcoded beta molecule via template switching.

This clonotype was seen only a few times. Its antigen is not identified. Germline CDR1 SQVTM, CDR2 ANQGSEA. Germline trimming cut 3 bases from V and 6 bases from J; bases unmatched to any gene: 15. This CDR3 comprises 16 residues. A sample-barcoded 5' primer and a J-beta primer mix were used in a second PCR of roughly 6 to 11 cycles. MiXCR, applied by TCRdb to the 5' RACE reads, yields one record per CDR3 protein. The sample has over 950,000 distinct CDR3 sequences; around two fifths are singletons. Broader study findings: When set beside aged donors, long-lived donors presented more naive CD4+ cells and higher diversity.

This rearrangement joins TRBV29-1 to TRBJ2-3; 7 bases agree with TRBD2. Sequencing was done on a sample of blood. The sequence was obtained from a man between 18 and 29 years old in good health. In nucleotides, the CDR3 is TGCAGCGTTGAGAGGGCCTTGGGAGGGAGGCTGGATACGCAGTATTTT. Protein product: CSVERALGGRLDTQYF.